The 19 T cell receptor beta chains below come from one sample, sequenced in a study of T cell therapy after organ transplantation. Time point defined: 4-8 weeks after completion of therapy. Profiling relied on immunoSEQ multiplex PCR, and the TCRdb table lists in-frame clones only, not all of them. Seen here are approximately 20,000 clones, around 85% observed once, and the top ten hold roughly a tenth. These receptors' targets are unknown. Source: CD8+ T cells from blood, taken after autologous CMV-specific T cell therapy. The receptors originated from a human patient who had received a solid organ transplant and had CMV disease. The T cells may partly be graft donor cells.

V usage is TRBV11-2 and J usage is TRBJ2-7; no firm D call. The V gene's germline CDR1 is SGHAT and CDR2 FQNNGV. The CDR3 runs to 15 residues. Trimming took 0 bases from V and 7 from J, leaving 16 bases between them. The CDR3 bases are TGTGCCAGCAGCTTAGATCGCTACTCAACTCGGGAGCAGTACTTC. It specifies CASSLDRYSTREQYF.

The J gene is TRBJ1-4, the V gene TRBV7-9; D unclear. V dropped 7 bases and J dropped 5 bases, with 5 bases sitting between them. The CDR3 has 11 amino acids. Germline assignment: CDR1 SEHNR and CDR2 FQNEAQ (reference sequence). CDR3 sequence reads: CASMGNEKLFF. The CDR3 DNA is TGTGCCAGCATGGGGAATGAAAAACTGTTTTTT. The full variable domain, completed using reference TRBV7-9 and TRBJ1-4, is DTGVSQNPRHKITKRGQNVTFRCDPISEHNRLYWYRQTLGQGPEFLTYFQNEAQLEKSRLLSDRFSAERPKGSFSTLEIQRTEQGDSAMYLCASMGNEKLFFGSGTQLSVL.

The V and J genes are TRBV7-9 and TRBJ2-1, with 11 bases matching TRBD2. Germline CDR1 reads SEHNR; CDR2 reads FQNEAQ (reference sequence). This CDR3 is built from 15 residues. Trimming removed 5 bases from V and 9 bases from J; junction bases left unmatched: 9. The CDR3 spells CASSQISGRDGEQFF. The CDR3 nucleotides read TGTGCCAGCAGCCAAATTAGCGGGAGGGATGGTGAGCAGTTCTTC.

This chain uses TRBV29-1 with TRBJ2-3; D possibly corresponds to TRBD2 (6 bases). Germline V lookup: CDR1 SQVTM, CDR2 ANQGSEA. The CDR3 covers 16 residues. Deletions cut 2 bases from V and 1 base from J, with 16 bases between. This chain's CDR3 is CSVEIISGGGTDTQYF. CDR3 bases: TGCAGCGTTGAAATTATATCCGGAGGGGGCACAGATACGCAGTATTTT.

This clone was picked up a small number of times. The chain combines TRBV7-6 with TRBJ1-5; TRBD1 is a possible D gene (6 bases). There are 12 residues in the CDR3. Germline CDR1 and CDR2: SGHVS and FNYEAQ. V lost 9 bases, J lost 4 bases, and 10 bases lay in between. The CDR3 bases are TGTGCCAGTGGACAGATAAATCAGCCCCAGCATTTT. Its protein product is CASGQINQPQHF.

V is TRBV5-6 and J is TRBJ2-1; 10 nucleotides match TRBD2. The germline CDR1 and CDR2 sequences are SGHDT and YYEEEE. The length of the CDR3 is 15 residues. The V and J ends lost 4 bases and 11 bases, in that order; junction bases with no gene match: 12. This chain's CDR3 is CASSTGLAAPMKQFF. The CDR3 DNA reads as TGTGCCAGCAGCACCGGACTAGCGGCCCCAATGAAGCAGTTCTTC.

The V gene is TRBV19, the J gene TRBJ1-6; D is unclear. Germline CDR1 is LNHDA and CDR2 is SQIVND (reference sequence). With 3 bases removed from V and 10 bases from J, the gap between germline ends came to 7 bases. This CDR3 contains 12 residues. The CDR3 DNA reads TGTGCCAGTAGTATGGGGATATCACCCCTCCACTTT. This translates into CASSMGISPLHF.

The chain has TRBV13 and TRBJ1-4; 8 nucleotides agree with TRBD1. Per the germline V gene, CDR1 is PRHDT and CDR2 is FYEKMQ (reference sequence). J was trimmed by 7 bases and V by 6 bases; bases with no gene match: 7. CDR3 length: 14 amino acids. CDR3 residues: CASSFTGGGEKLFF. The DNA for the CDR3 is TGTGCCAGCAGTTTCACAGGGGGAGGTGAAAAACTGTTTTTT.

The CDR3 sequence: CATSRGSANEKLFF. The DNA of the CDR3 is TGTGCCACCAGCAGGGGGTCGGCTAATGAAAAACTGTTTTTT. The chain recombines TRBV15 with TRBJ1-4; D unresolved. The CDR3 extends over 14 amino acids. The V gene lost 3 bases and the J gene lost 3 bases, with 8 bases spanning the gap. The V gene's germline CDR1 is LNHNV and CDR2 YYDKDF (reference sequence).

The chain combines TRBV19 with TRBJ2-7; D remains unclear. The germline V gene has CDR1 LNHDA and CDR2 SQIVND (reference sequence). The CDR3 has 16 residues. V was cut by 6 bases and J by 5 bases, with 23 bases left in between. CDR3 amino acids: CASSPAWNDPTHEQYF. DNA for the CDR3: TGTGCCAGTAGCCCCGCCTGGAACGACCCCACCCACGAGCAGTACTTC.

The chain joins TRBV6-4 to TRBJ1-6, with TRBD1 matching over 10 bases. Germline V CDR1 and CDR2: MRHNA, SNTAGT. Trimming cost V 0 bases and J 7 bases; bases outside gene matches: 0. This CDR3 is 15 amino acids long. Here the CDR3 reads CASSDSTGGNSPLHF. The CDR3 nucleotides are TGTGCCAGCAGTGACTCGACAGGGGGCAATTCACCCCTCCACTTT.

The rearrangement uses TRBV7-9 and TRBJ1-3; D gene uncertain. V was clipped by 5 bases and J by 4 bases, with 15 bases between them. There are 15 residues in the CDR3. Germline V gives CDR1 SEHNR, CDR2 FQNEAQ (reference sequence). CDR3 sequence reads: CASSLGEGYGNTIYF. The CDR3 bases are TGTGCCAGCAGCCTTGGGGAGGGTTACGGAAACACCATATATTTT.

This sequence joins TRBV6-4 and TRBJ1-6, with TRBD1 as a possible D gene (5 bases). CDR3 size: 15 residues. CDR1 MRHNA and CDR2 SNTAGT come from the germline V gene. V was trimmed by 2 bases and J by 5 bases, leaving 10 bases between them. The CDR3 region is CASSDVAGNNSPLHF. Written as DNA, the CDR3 is TGTGCCAGCAGTGACGTGGCAGGGAATAATTCACCCCTCCACTTT.

This chain links TRBV30 with TRBJ2-1; D is possibly TRBD2 (5 bases). CDR1 is GTSNPN and CDR2 is SVGIG in the germline V gene (reference sequence). Trimming left V 3 bases short and J 5 bases short, with 14 bases between. The CDR3 is 14 residues long. The CDR3 DNA follows: TGTGCCTGGAGCGCCCAATTCGGGAACAATGAGCAGTTCTTC. Translating gives CAWSAQFGNNEQFF. Supplemented by reference TRBV30 and TRBJ2-1, the full variable domain reads SQTIHQWPATLVQPVGSPLSLECTVEGTSNPNLYWYRQAAGRGLQLLFYSVGIGQISSEVPQNLSASRPQDRQFILSSKKLLLSDSGFYLCAWSAQFGNNEQFFGPGTRLTVL.

The chain joins TRBV6-1 to TRBJ2-5; D call uncertain. The assigned J gene may be wrong: the sequence end matches TRBJ2-7 better. This CDR3 contains 10 residues. CDR1 and CDR2 (germline): MNHNS, SASEGT. In DNA form, the CDR3 reads TGTGCCAGCAGAAACTACGAGCAGTACTTC. Its protein product is CASRNYEQYF.

V usage is TRBV6-5 and J usage is TRBJ2-5; 12 positions match TRBD1. The V gene end was trimmed by 6 bases and the J gene end by 5 bases; junction bases not matched to a gene: 7. Germline values: CDR1 MNHEY, CDR2 SVGAGI. The CDR3 contains 15 residues. CDR3 loop: CASRAGTGGRETQYF. The CDR3, as DNA: TGTGCCAGCAGGGCCGGGACAGGGGGCCGTGAGACCCAGTACTTC.

The J gene is TRBJ2-1, the V gene TRBV29-1; 13 bases agree with TRBD2. The V and J ends lost 1 base and 9 bases, in that order; junction bases with no gene match: 12. This CDR3 spans 17 amino acids. Germline values: CDR1 SQVTM, CDR2 ANQGSEA. For the CDR3, the DNA is TGCAGCGTTGAAGCCGGAACTAGCGGGAGGGCCTCCAGTGAGCAGTTCTTC. It codes for CSVEAGTSGRASSEQFF.

CDR3 DNA sequence: TGCAGTGCGCCCGAGGAGGGTGAAGCTTTCTTT. It specifies CSAPEEGEAFF. V and J are TRBV20-1 and TRBJ1-1, with D unresolved. This CDR3 comprises 11 residues. Between the trimmed V and J ends, which lost 6 bases and 7 bases, there was a span of 12 bases. Germline V CDR1 and CDR2: DFQATT, SNEGSKA (reference sequence).

V usage is TRBV2 and J usage is TRBJ1-1; D not resolved. Trimming shortened V by 3 bases and J by 3 bases, and 14 bases separated the two germline ends. Germline V gives CDR1 SNHLY, CDR2 FYNNEI. This CDR3 is 15 amino acids long. Here the CDR3 reads CASSEGWHSDTEAFF. The CDR3 DNA follows: TGTGCCAGCAGTGAGGGGTGGCATTCGGACACTGAAGCTTTCTTT.